Each of the 32 T cell receptor beta chains below was sequenced from the same sample in a study of CD8 T cells in Susac syndrome. RNA in amounts of about 0.5 to 1 ug was reverse transcribed with random hexamers. TCRdb reanalysed the immunoSEQ multiplex PCR reads using MiXCR and keeps one entry per CDR3 protein. The sample shows about 300,000 distinct CDR3 sequences, approximately 85% of them seen only once. The sample comprised CD8+ T cells from PBMCs. The origin of the receptors is a human donor with multiple sclerosis.

The rearrangement links TRBV29-1 to TRBJ2-5, with 10 bases that match TRBD1. The J segment lost 5 bases and the V segment lost 1 base, leaving 10 bases of the junction unmatched. The CDR3 runs to 16 residues. Per germline, CDR1 SQVTM and CDR2 ANQGSEA. The CDR3 loop reads CSVEGSGTGDAETQYF. CDR3 DNA sequence: TGCAGCGTTGAAGGGTCCGGGACAGGGGATGCGGAGACCCAGTACTTC.

The chain combines TRBV7-9 with TRBJ2-6, with D hard to call. Trimming cost V 8 bases and J 0 bases, with 20 bases left between them. Germline assignment: CDR1 SEHNR and CDR2 FQNEAQ (reference sequence). The CDR3 has 18 residues. The CDR3 is CASGPPIPSISGANVLTF. The CDR3 DNA follows: TGTGCCAGCGGACCCCCGATCCCCTCCATCTCTGGGGCCAACGTCCTGACTTTC. Full variable domain (outside the CDR3, taken from reference TRBV7-9 and TRBJ2-6): DTGVSQNPRHKITKRGQNVTFRCDPISEHNRLYWYRQTLGQGPEFLTYFQNEAQLEKSRLLSDRFSAERPKGSFSTLEIQRTEQGDSAMYLCASGPPIPSISGANVLTFGAGSRLTVL.

V and J are TRBV19 and TRBJ2-2; D not resolved. Trimming cost V 6 bases and J 1 base, with 9 bases left between them. CDR1 is LNHDA and CDR2 is SQIVND in the germline V gene (reference sequence). The CDR3 spans 14 residues. The CDR3 DNA sequence: TGTGCCAGTAGGCTGACTGAGAACACCGGGGAGCTGTTTTTT. It translates to CASRLTENTGELFF.

The V gene is TRBV7-2, the J gene TRBJ2-1; 11 bases align to TRBD2. This CDR3 has 15 residues. Germline V CDR1 and CDR2: SGHTA, FQGNSA. The J segment lost 7 bases and the V segment lost 3 bases, leaving 5 bases of the junction unmatched. The DNA for the CDR3 is TGTGCCAGCAGCTTTTCTCTAGCGGGAGGAAATGAGCAGTTCTTC. As protein: CASSFSLAGGNEQFF.

In its sample, this clonotype was seen a few times. CDR3 amino acids: CASRLLNTEAFF. Here the CDR3 DNA reads TGTGCCAGCAGACTCCTGAACACTGAAGCTTTCTTT. The chain combines TRBV25-1 with TRBJ1-1; D is unclear. V dropped 6 bases and J dropped 0 bases, with 5 bases sitting between them. The CDR3 contains 12 residues. Germline V gene sequence: CDR1 MGHDK, CDR2 SYGVNS. Using reference TRBV25-1 and TRBJ1-1 for the parts outside the CDR3, the full variable domain is EADIYQTPRYLVIGTGKKITLECSQTMGHDKMYWYQQDPGMELHLIHYSYGVNSTEKGDLSSESTVSRIRTEHFPLTLESARPSHTSQYLCASRLLNTEAFFGQGTRLTVV.

This clonotype was recorded once. The chain's CDR3 is CSARDYVQGVWATF. The CDR3, as DNA: TGCAGTGCTAGAGATTACGTCCAGGGGGTATGGGCCACCTTC. The V gene is TRBV20-1, the J gene TRBJ1-2; 7 bases line up with TRBD1. V trimming: 0 bases; J trimming: 13 bases; junction bases outside the gene matches: 14. The CDR3 length is 14 residues. Looked up from germline, CDR1 is DFQATT and CDR2 is SNEGSKA (reference sequence).

The chain recombines TRBV27 with TRBJ1-2, with D perhaps matching TRBD1 (5 bases). Per germline, CDR1 MNHEY and CDR2 SMNVEV (reference sequence). The CDR3 consists of 15 residues. V was clipped by 3 bases and J by 0 bases, with 11 bases between them. The CDR3 loop is CASSFQGTANYGYTF. The CDR3 DNA reads TGTGCCAGCAGTTTCCAAGGGACGGCTAACTATGGCTACACCTTC.

The CDR3 nucleotides read TGTGCCAGCAGTTTAGAGACAGCTAGCACAGATACGCAGTATTTT. It codes for CASSLETASTDTQYF. V gene TRBV12-3 or TRBV12-4 combines with J gene TRBJ2-3; D possibly corresponds to TRBD1 (5 bases). The CDR3 extends over 15 amino acids. Trimming shortened V by 1 base and J by 0 bases, and 8 bases separated the two germline ends.

The gene calls are TRBV30 and TRBJ2-7; 11 bases agree with TRBD2. Germline V lookup: CDR1 GTSNPN, CDR2 SVGIG (reference sequence). There are 15 residues in the CDR3. V shed 0 bases, J shed 9 bases, and the junction held 10 bases outside the gene matches. CDR3 loop: CAWSVRVAGGRGQYF. The CDR3 bases are TGTGCCTGGAGTGTACGGGTAGCGGGAGGGCGGGGGCAGTACTTC.

V usage is TRBV11-2 and J usage is TRBJ2-1, with D perhaps assigned TRBD1 or TRBD2 (5 bases each). In germline, CDR1 is SGHAT, CDR2 FQNNGV. The V end lost 1 base, the J end lost 7 bases, and 17 bases lay between the germline ends. The CDR3 covers 16 residues. CDR3 sequence reads: CASSLVAQSWGNEQFF. The CDR3 coding sequence is TGTGCCAGCAGCTTAGTCGCCCAGTCCTGGGGGAATGAGCAGTTCTTC.

The chain carries TRBV27 and TRBJ1-2, with D perhaps matching TRBD1 (6 bases). V was cut by 3 bases and J by 2 bases, with 13 bases left in between. The CDR3 contains 15 residues. Germline loops: CDR1 MNHEY, CDR2 SMNVEV (reference sequence). CDR3 bases: TGTGCCAGCAGTTTGGGCAGGGGTCTAAACTATGGCTACACCTTC. This encodes CASSLGRGLNYGYTF.

The chain joins TRBV28 to TRBJ2-7; 10 bases map to TRBD1. J was trimmed by 1 base and V by 5 bases; bases with no gene match: 2. The CDR3 totals 14 residues. Germline V gives CDR1 MDHEN, CDR2 SYDVKM. In nucleotides, the CDR3 is TGTGCCAGCAGTCGGACAGGGGGATCCTACGAGCAGTACTTC. It encodes CASSRTGGSYEQYF.

The chain combines TRBV11-2 with TRBJ2-1; 7 bases align to TRBD2. V shed 8 bases and J 6 bases; nucleotides not matched to a gene: 10. Germline CDR1 reads SGHAT; CDR2 reads FQNNGV. This CDR3 spans 14 amino acids. The CDR3 reads CASRREGGINEQFF. The CDR3 bases are TGTGCCAGCCGACGAGAGGGAGGGATCAATGAGCAGTTCTTC. The full variable domain, completed using reference TRBV11-2 and TRBJ2-1, is EAGVAQSPRYKIIEKRQSVAFWCNPISGHATLYWYQQILGQGPKLLIQFQNNGVVDDSQLPKDRFSAERLKGVDSTLKIQPAKLEDSAVYLCASRREGGINEQFFGPGTRLTVL.

The chain has TRBV19 and TRBJ2-1, with 10 nucleotides matching TRBD2. CDR3 length: 15 amino acids. Germline lookup yields CDR1 LNHDA and CDR2 SQIVND (reference sequence). Trimming removed 5 bases from V and 4 bases from J; junction bases left unmatched: 5. CDR3 loop: CASSVLAGSYNEQFF. As DNA, the CDR3 is TGTGCCAGTAGTGTACTAGCGGGGAGTTACAATGAGCAGTTCTTC.

The chain joins TRBV6-6 to TRBJ1-1, with D maybe TRBD1 (6 bases). Germline V lookup: CDR1 MNHNY, CDR2 SVGAGI (reference sequence). Trimming removed 8 bases from V and 4 bases from J, with 11 bases in between. The CDR3 has 12 amino acids. The chain's CDR3 is CASSAGATEAFF. The CDR3 DNA follows: TGTGCCAGCTCGGCGGGGGCCACTGAAGCTTTCTTT.

The chain is built from TRBV5-6 and TRBJ2-2; 7 bases align to TRBD2. V dropped 1 base and J dropped 5; count of bases not matched to a gene: 5. Germline loops: CDR1 SGHDT, CDR2 YYEEEE. The CDR3 sequence is 15 residues long. The CDR3 region has the DNA TGTGCCAGCAGCTTGTCAGGACTAGTAACCGGGGAGCTGTTTTTT. As protein: CASSLSGLVTGELFF.

This clonotype was recorded a few times. The chain uses TRBV13 and TRBJ1-2; 9 bases are shared with TRBD1. Germline assignment: CDR1 PRHDT and CDR2 FYEKMQ (reference sequence). Trimming took 6 bases from V and 5 from J; bases not matched to a gene: 4. The CDR3 contains 13 residues. The CDR3 loop is CASSVDRGYGYTF. CDR3 DNA: TGTGCCAGCAGTGTGGACAGGGGATATGGCTACACCTTC.

The V gene is TRBV5-1, the J gene TRBJ2-6, with TRBD1 matching 8 bases. Germline V lookup: CDR1 SGHRS, CDR2 YFSETQ. The CDR3 loop spans 17 amino acids. V trimming: 1 base; J trimming: 0 bases; junction bases outside the gene matches: 3. CDR3 coding DNA: TGCGCCAGCAGCTTGAGACAGGGGCGCTCTGGGGCCAACGTCCTGACTTTC. As protein: CASSLRQGRSGANVLTF.

The chain couples TRBV4-1 to TRBJ2-1; D remains unclear. Germline V gives CDR1 MGHRA, CDR2 YSYEKL. The CDR3 is 14 residues long. The ends were cut back, 4 bases at V and 4 bases at J, with 11 bases in the middle. The DNA for the CDR3 is TGCGCCAGCAGCCCACAGTCCCAATACAATGAGCAGTTCTTC. Its translation: CASSPQSQYNEQFF.

The genes are TRBV12-3 or TRBV12-4 and TRBJ2-1; no clear D. Trimming took 3 bases from V and 6 from J, leaving 3 bases between them. This CDR3 region has 11 residues. The CDR3 here is CASSFANEQFF. In DNA form, the CDR3 reads TGTGCCAGCAGTTTCGCCAATGAGCAGTTCTTC.

The rearrangement uses TRBV7-9 and TRBJ2-5; D remains ambiguous. Germline V gene sequence: CDR1 SEHNR, CDR2 FQNEAQ (reference sequence). This CDR3 contains 17 residues. V lost 5 bases to trimming and J lost 2 bases, with 21 bases between them. CDR3 DNA: TGTGCCAGCAGCGGAGAGGCGCAGTGGGTTAATCAAGAGACCCAGTACTTC. Protein product: CASSGEAQWVNQETQYF.

About this clonotype itself: A read error is likely, as this CDR3 ends without the conserved phenylalanine or tryptophan. The chain couples TRBV4-3 to TRBJ1-2, with TRBD1 as a possible D gene (5 bases). The germline V gene encodes CDR1 LGHNA and CDR2 YSLEER. V was trimmed by 4 bases and J by 4 bases, leaving 13 bases between them. The CDR3 has 14 amino acids. For the CDR3, the DNA is TGCGCCAGCAGCCCTGGGGCCACGTTCTATGGCTACACCTCC. The encoded protein is CASSPGATFYGYTS.

This sequence joins TRBV5-4 and TRBJ2-3, with 9 bases aligning to TRBD2. After removal of 1 base from V and 5 bases from J, the junction contained 2 bases not matched to a gene. Germline CDR1 and CDR2: SGHNT and YYREEE (reference sequence). The CDR3 has 14 amino acids. The CDR3 spells CASSLWREGDTQYF. Here the CDR3 DNA reads TGTGCCAGCAGCTTGTGGCGGGAGGGAGATACGCAGTATTTT.

The genes are TRBV11-2 and TRBJ2-3, with D uncertain. This CDR3 is 12 amino acids long. CDR1 SGHAT and CDR2 FQNNGV come from the germline V gene. V shed 3 bases and J shed 7 bases, with 8 bases lying between them. CDR3 nucleotides: TGTGCCAGCAGCTTCATAACAAATACGCAGTATTTT. Amino acid sequence: CASSFITNTQYF.

V usage is TRBV27 and J usage is TRBJ2-5; maybe TRBD2 (5 bases). Trimming removed 2 bases from V and 2 bases from J, with 24 bases in between. The CDR3 has 19 amino acids. Germline CDR1 and CDR2: MNHEY and SMNVEV (reference sequence). This CDR3 is CASSLLTGDRGRGQETQYF. CDR3 DNA sequence: TGTGCCAGCAGTTTACTAACCGGGGATCGGGGTAGAGGGCAAGAGACCCAGTACTTC.

V is TRBV2 and J is TRBJ2-7, with 8 bases lining up with TRBD1. J gave up 2 bases and V 2 bases, and 5 bases lay outside the gene matches. The CDR3 is made up of 15 amino acids. Germline V gene lookup returns CDR1 SNHLY and CDR2 FYNNEI. The CDR3 sequence: CASSEIETGAYEQYF. CDR3 DNA sequence: TGTGCCAGCAGTGAAATCGAGACAGGGGCCTACGAGCAGTACTTC.

Here the CDR3 DNA reads TGCGCCAGCAGCCAAGAGAGAGGTGGGGGATACGAGCAGTACTTC. Its protein product is CASSQERGGGYEQYF. J is TRBJ2-7 and V is TRBV4-3, with D perhaps being TRBD1 or TRBD2 (5 bases each). V dropped 0 bases and J dropped 4 bases, with 13 bases sitting between them. Germline loops: CDR1 LGHNA, CDR2 YSLEER. The CDR3 spans 15 residues.

The rearrangement links TRBV24-1 to TRBJ1-1; no clear D. The V and J ends lost 4 bases and 4 bases respectively, with 6 bases between them. The CDR3 has 12 residues. Germline V gene data show CDR1 as KGHDR and CDR2 as SFDVKD. CDR3 DNA sequence: TGTGCCACCAGTGAGATGGGCACTGAAGCTTTCTTT. Its protein is CATSEMGTEAFF.

The CDR3 DNA is TGTGCCAGCAGAGCCCCGGGACAGGACTATCTGAACACTGAAGCTTTCTTT. As protein: CASRAPGQDYLNTEAFF. The chain recombines TRBV9 with TRBJ1-1, with TRBD1 matching 8 bases. This CDR3 is built from 17 residues. After removal of 5 bases from V and 0 bases from J, the junction contained 12 bases not matched to a gene. The germline CDR1 and CDR2 sequences are SGDLS and YYNGEE. Supplemented by reference TRBV9 and TRBJ1-1, the full variable domain reads DSGVTQTPKHLITATGQRVTLRCSPRSGDLSVYWYQQSLDQGLQFLIQYYNGEERAKGNILERFSAQQFPDLHSELNLSSLELGDSALYFCASRAPGQDYLNTEAFFGQGTRLTVV.

V and J are TRBV20-1 and TRBJ2-5; maybe TRBD1 (6 bases). CDR1 and CDR2 from the germline V gene are DFQATT and SNEGSKA (reference sequence). Trimming removed 3 bases from V and 5 bases from J, with 19 bases in between. The CDR3 contains 15 residues. CDR3: CSASIGLGAGETQYF. The CDR3 nucleotides are TGCAGTGCTAGTATTGGCCTGGGGGCTGGGGAGACCCAGTACTTC.

V is TRBV6-2 or TRBV6-3 and J is TRBJ2-7; D perhaps matches TRBD1 (6 bases). The CDR3 runs to 16 residues. Per the germline V gene, CDR1 is MNHEY and CDR2 is SVGEGT. Trimming cost V 7 bases and J 0 bases, with 19 bases left between them. CDR3 sequence: CASNLNFGTTSYEQYF. CDR3 DNA sequence: TGTGCCAGCAATTTAAACTTCGGGACAACCTCCTACGAGCAGTACTTC.

CDR3 residues: CASSTVANEQFF. CDR3 in DNA: TGTGCCAGTAGTACTGTAGCAAATGAGCAGTTCTTC. This chain links TRBV19 with TRBJ2-1; D uncertain. V was shortened by 4 bases and J by 7 bases, with 8 bases between the two germline ends. The CDR3 consists of 12 residues. Germline V gene data show CDR1 as LNHDA and CDR2 as SQIVND (reference sequence). Variable domain in full (rest from reference TRBV19 and TRBJ2-1): DGGITQSPKYLFRKEGQNVTLSCEQNLNHDAMYWYRQDPGQGLRLIYYSQIVNDFQKGDIAEGYSVSREKKESFPLTVTSAQKNPTAFYLCASSTVANEQFFGPGTRLTVL.